The clone carrying this TCR beta chain was recorded a few times. This CDR3 contains 19 residues. V was shortened by 0 bases and J by 0 bases, with 18 bases between the two germline ends. Per germline, CDR1 DFQATT and CDR2 SNEGSKA (reference sequence). TCRdb re-called the 5' RACE reads with MiXCR, one entry per CDR3 protein. The sample has about 470,000 distinct CDR3 sequences; approximately 25% are singletons. This entry belongs to a study of T-cell memory formation after mild COVID-19. The chain employs TRBV20-1 and TRBJ2-6, with TRBD1 as a possible D gene (6 bases). The sequencing input was PBMCs or a T cell subset sorted from them (not recorded which). The receptor was derived from an adult woman who had mild COVID-19 (a few samples of this study predate the infection). Cell type and time point are not known. CDR3 protein: CSARDLRWTVNSGANVLTF. In DNA form, the CDR3 reads TGCAGTGCTAGAGATTTGAGGTGGACAGTAAACTCTGGGGCCAACGTCCTGACTTTC.